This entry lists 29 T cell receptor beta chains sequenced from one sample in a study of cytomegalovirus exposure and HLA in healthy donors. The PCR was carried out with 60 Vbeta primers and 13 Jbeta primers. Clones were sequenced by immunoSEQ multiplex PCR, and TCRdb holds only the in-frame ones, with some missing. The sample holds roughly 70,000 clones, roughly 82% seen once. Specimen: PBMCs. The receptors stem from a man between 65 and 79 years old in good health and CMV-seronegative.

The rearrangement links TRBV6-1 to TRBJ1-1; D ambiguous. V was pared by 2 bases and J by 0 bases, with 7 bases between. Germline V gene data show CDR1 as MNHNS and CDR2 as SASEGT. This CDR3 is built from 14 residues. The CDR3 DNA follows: TGTGCCAGCAGTGAATCTCAGATGAACACTGAAGCTTTCTTT. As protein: CASSESQMNTEAFF.

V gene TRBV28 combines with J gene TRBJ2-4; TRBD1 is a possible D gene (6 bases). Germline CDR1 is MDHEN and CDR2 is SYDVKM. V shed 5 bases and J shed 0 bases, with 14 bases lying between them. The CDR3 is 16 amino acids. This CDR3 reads CASSPGQNLAKNIQYF. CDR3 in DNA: TGTGCCAGCAGTCCAGGACAGAATCTAGCCAAAAACATTCAGTACTTC. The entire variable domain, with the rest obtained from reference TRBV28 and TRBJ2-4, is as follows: DVKVTQSSRYLVKRTGEKVFLECVQDMDHENMFWYRQDPGLGLRLIYFSYDVKMKEKGDIPEGYSVSREKKERFSLILESASTNQTSMYLCASSPGQNLAKNIQYFGAGTRLSVL.

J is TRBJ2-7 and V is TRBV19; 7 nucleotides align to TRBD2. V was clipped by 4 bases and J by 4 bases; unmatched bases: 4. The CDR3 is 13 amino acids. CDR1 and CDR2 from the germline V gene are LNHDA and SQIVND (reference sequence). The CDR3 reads CASSSGGRYEQYF. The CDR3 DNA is TGTGCCAGTAGTAGCGGGGGTCGGTACGAGCAGTACTTC.

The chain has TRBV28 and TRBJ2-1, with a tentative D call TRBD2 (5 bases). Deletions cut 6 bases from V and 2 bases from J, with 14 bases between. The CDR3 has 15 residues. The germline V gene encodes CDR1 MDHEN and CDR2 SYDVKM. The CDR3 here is CASRESGPAYNEQFF. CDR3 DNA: TGTGCCAGCAGGGAGAGCGGACCAGCCTACAATGAGCAGTTCTTC.

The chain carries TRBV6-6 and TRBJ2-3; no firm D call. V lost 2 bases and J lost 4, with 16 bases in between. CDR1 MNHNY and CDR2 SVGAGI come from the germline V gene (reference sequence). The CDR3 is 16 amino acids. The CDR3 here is CASSYDFPQLSDTQYF. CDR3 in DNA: TGTGCCAGCAGTTACGATTTCCCGCAGTTGTCAGATACGCAGTATTTT.

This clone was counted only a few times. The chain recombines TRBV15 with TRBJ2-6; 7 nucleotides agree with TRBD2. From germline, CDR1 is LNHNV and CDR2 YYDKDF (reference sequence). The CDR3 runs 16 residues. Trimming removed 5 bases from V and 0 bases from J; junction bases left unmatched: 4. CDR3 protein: CATSGGGASGANVLTF. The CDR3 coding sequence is TGTGCCACCAGCGGGGGGGGTGCCTCTGGGGCCAACGTCCTGACTTTC.

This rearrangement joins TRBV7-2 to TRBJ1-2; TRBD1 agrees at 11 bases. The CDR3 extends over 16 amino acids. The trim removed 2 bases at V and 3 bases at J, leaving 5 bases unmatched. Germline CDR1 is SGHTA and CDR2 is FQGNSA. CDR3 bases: TGTGCCAGCAGCTTACAACCGGGACAGGGGGACTATGGCTACACCTTC. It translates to CASSLQPGQGDYGYTF.

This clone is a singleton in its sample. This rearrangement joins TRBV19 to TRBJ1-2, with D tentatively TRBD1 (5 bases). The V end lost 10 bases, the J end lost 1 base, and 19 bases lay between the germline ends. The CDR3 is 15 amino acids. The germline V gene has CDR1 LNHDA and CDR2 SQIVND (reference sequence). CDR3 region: CATSILGRRNYGYTF. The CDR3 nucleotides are TGTGCCACCTCCATCTTGGGGCGGCGTAACTATGGCTACACCTTC.

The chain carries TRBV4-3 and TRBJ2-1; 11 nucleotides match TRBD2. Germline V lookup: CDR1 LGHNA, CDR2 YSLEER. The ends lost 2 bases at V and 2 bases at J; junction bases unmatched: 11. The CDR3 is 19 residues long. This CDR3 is CASSQPGLAEKRTYNEQFF. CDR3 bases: TGCGCCAGCAGCCAACCGGGACTAGCGGAAAAAAGGACCTACAATGAGCAGTTCTTC.

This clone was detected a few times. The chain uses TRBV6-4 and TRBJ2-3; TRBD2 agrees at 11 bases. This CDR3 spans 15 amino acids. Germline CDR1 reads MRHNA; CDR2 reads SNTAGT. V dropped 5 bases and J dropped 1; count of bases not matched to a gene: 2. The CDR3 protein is CASSSTSGGTDTQYF. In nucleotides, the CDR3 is TGTGCCAGCAGTTCGACTAGCGGGGGCACAGATACGCAGTATTTT.

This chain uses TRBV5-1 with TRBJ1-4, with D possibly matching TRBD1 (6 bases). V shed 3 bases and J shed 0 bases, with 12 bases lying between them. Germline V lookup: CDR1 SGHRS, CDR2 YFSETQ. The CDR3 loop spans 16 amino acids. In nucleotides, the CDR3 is TGCGCCAGCAGCTCGACAGGAGACACAACTAATGAAAAACTGTTTTTT. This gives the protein CASSSTGDTTNEKLFF.

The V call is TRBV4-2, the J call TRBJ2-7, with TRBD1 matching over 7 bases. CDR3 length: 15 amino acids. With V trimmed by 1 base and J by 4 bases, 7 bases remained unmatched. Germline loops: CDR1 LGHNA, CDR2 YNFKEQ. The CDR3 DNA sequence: TGTGCCAGCAGCCAAGCGACAGGGTTTCAGTACGAGCAGTACTTC. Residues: CASSQATGFQYEQYF.

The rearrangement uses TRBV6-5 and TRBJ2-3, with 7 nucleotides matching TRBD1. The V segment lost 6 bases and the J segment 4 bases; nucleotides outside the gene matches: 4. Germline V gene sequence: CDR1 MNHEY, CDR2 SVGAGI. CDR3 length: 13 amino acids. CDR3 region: CASRLQGPDTQYF. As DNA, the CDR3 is TGTGCCAGCAGGTTACAGGGGCCAGATACGCAGTATTTT.

CDR3 nucleotide sequence: TGTGCCAGCTCCCAACTGGGAGGGGCCCAAGAGACCCAGTACTTC. This codes for CASSQLGGAQETQYF. The chain joins TRBV18 to TRBJ2-5, with 7 bases aligning to TRBD2. V lost 6 bases and J lost 1; bases outside the gene matches: 8. The germline V gene has CDR1 KGHSH and CDR2 LQKENI. The CDR3 has 15 residues.

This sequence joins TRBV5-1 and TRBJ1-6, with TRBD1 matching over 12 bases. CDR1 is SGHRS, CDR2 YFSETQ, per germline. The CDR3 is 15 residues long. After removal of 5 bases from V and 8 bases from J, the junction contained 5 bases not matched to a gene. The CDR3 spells CASSPGTGGDSPLHF. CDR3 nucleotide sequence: TGCGCCAGCAGTCCCGGGACAGGGGGCGATTCACCCCTCCACTTT.

The CDR3 DNA sequence: TGTGCCAGCAGCCAAGTAAATTTTGAGAGCGGGGGGTTTGAAGCTTTCTTT. It specifies CASSQVNFESGGFEAFF. The rearrangement links TRBV4-2 to TRBJ1-1, with D possibly being TRBD1 (5 bases). The V gene's germline CDR1 is LGHNA and CDR2 YNFKEQ. V was shortened by 1 base and J by 7 bases, with 22 bases between the two germline ends. The CDR3 runs to 17 residues.

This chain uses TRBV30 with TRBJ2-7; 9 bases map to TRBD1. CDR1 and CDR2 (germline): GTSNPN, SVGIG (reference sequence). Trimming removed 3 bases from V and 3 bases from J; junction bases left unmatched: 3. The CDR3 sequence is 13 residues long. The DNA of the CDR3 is TGTGCCTGGAGCGCGGGACAGGGCTACGAGCAGTACTTC. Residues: CAWSAGQGYEQYF.

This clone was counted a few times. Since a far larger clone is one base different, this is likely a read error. CDR3 sequence: CAISRSFFGAGTQYF. The CDR3 DNA follows: TGTGCCATCAGTCGTTCGTTTTTTGGGGCCGGGACCCAGTACTTC. This chain connects TRBV10-3 to TRBJ2-5; maybe TRBD1 (5 bases). V was cut by 5 bases and J by 7 bases, with 20 bases left in between. Germline CDR1 and CDR2: ENHRY and SYGVKD. The length of the CDR3 is 15 residues.

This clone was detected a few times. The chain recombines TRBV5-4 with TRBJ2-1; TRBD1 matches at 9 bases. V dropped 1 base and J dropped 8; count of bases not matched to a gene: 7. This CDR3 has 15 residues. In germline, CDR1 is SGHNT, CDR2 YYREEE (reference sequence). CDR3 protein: CASSLTGTGRYEQFF. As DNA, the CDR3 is TGTGCCAGCAGCTTGACCGGGACAGGGCGTTATGAGCAGTTCTTC.

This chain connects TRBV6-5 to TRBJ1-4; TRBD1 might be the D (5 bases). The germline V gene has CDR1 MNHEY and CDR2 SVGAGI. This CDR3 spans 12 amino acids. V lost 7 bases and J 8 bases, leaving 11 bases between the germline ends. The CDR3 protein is CASTGLNEKLFF. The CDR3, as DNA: TGTGCCAGCACAGGGCTTAACGAAAAACTGTTTTTT.

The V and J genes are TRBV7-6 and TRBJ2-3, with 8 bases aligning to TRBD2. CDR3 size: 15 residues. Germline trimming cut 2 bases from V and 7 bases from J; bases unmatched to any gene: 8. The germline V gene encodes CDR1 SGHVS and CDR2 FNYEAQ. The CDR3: CASSLRPGLANTQYF. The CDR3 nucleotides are TGTGCCAGCAGCTTAAGGCCCGGACTAGCTAATACGCAGTATTTT.

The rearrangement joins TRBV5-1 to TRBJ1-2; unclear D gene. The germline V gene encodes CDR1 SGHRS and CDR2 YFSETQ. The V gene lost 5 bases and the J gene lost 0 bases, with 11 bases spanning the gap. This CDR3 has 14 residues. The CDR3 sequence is CASRLIESNYGYTF. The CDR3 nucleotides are TGCGCCAGCAGGTTGATTGAGTCTAACTATGGCTACACCTTC.

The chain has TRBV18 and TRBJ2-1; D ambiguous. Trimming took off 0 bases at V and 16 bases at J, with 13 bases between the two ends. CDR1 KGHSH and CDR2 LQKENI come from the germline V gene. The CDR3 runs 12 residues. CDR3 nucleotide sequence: TGTGCCAGCTCACCACCCGTCGAGAATCCCTTCTTC. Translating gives CASSPPVENPFF.

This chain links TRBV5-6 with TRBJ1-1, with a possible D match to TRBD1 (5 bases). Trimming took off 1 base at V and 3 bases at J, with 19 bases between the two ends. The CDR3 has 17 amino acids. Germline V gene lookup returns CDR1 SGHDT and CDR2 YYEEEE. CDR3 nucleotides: TGTGCCAGCAGCTTGCACCGGACACAACAAAAGGACACTGAAGCTTTCTTT. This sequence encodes CASSLHRTQQKDTEAFF.

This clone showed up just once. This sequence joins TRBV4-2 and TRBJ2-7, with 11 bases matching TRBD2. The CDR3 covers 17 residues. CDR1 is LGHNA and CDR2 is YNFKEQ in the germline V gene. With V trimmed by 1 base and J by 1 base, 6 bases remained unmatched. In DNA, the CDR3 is TGTGCCAGCAGCCAAGTAGCGGGAGGGCGCCCATCCTACGAGCAGTACTTC. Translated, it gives CASSQVAGGRPSYEQYF.

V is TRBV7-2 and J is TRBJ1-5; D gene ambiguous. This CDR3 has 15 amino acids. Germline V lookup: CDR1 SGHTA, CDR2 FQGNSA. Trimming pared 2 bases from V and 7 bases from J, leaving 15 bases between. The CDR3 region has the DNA TGTGCCAGCAGCTTACGGCACGGAGAACGACAGCCCCAGCATTTT. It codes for CASSLRHGERQPQHF.

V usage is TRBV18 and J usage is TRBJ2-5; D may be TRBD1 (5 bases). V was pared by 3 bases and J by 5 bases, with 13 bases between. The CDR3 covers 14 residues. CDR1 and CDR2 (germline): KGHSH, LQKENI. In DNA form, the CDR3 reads TGTGCCAGCTCACCGGGAAGGGGCATGGAGACCCAGTACTTC. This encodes CASSPGRGMETQYF.

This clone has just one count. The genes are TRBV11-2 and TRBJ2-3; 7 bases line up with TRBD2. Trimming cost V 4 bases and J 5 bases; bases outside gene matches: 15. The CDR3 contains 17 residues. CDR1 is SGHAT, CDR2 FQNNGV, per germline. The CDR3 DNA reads TGTGCCAGCAGCTCGAGGGTCAGGGCGGGAGTTCTAGATACGCAGTATTTT. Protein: CASSSRVRAGVLDTQYF.

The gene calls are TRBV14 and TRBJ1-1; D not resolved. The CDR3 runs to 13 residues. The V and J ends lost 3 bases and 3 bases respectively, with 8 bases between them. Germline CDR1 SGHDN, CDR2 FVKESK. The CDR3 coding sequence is TGTGCCAGCAGCCACCGTATTGACACTGAAGCTTTCTTT. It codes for CASSHRIDTEAFF. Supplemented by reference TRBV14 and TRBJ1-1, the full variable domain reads EAGVTQFPSHSVIEKGQTVTLRCDPISGHDNLYWYRRVMGKEIKFLLHFVKESKQDESGMPNNRFLAERTGGTYSTLKVQPAELEDSGVYFCASSHRIDTEAFFGQGTRLTVV.